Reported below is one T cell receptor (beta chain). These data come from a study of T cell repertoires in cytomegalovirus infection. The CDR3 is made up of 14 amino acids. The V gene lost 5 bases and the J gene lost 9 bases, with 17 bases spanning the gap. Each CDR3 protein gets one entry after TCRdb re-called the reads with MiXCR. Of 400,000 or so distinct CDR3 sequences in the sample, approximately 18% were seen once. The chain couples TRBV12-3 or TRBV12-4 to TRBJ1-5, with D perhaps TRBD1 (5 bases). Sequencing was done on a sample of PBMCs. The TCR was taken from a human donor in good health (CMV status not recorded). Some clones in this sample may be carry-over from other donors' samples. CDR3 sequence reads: CASSETGTRRPQHF. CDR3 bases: TGTGCCAGCAGTGAAACAGGTACGAGAAGGCCCCAGCATTTT.